This T cell receptor beta chain derives from a study of molecular identifiers for immune sequencing clone quantification. Details on this clonotype: A read error is possible here, since a much larger clone lies one base away.

Trimming stripped 3 bases from V and 4 bases from J, with 14 bases between. This CDR3 region has 15 residues. Germline V CDR1 and CDR2: SEHNR, FQNEAQ (reference sequence). Isolation of naive CD8 T cells was achieved by sorting on a CD8+CD4-CCR7+CD45RA+ phenotype. Both previously described methods and listed TCR primers were employed to make bulk TCR libraries. TCRdb analysed the PCR reads with MiXCR anew, one entry per CDR3 protein. The sample has around 100,000 distinct CDR3 sequences; about 35% are singletons. V is TRBV7-9 and J is TRBJ2-3; D might be TRBD2 (5 bases). Sequenced: naive CD8+ T cells from blood, with Jurkat cell RNA spiked in. As for subset: FACS-sorted CD8+CD4-CCR7+CD45RA+ naive T cells. The sequence was obtained from a human donor in good health. Some libraries in this study had Jurkat cell RNA spiked in. CDR3 amino acids: CASSLDWGSADTQYF. As DNA, the CDR3 is TGTGCCAGCAGCTTGGACTGGGGTTCGGCAGATACGCAGTATTTT.